Below, 9 T cell receptor beta chains from the same sample are listed, as sequenced in a study of shared clonotypes between healthy human individuals (dated by TCRdb to 2018 to 2021). Libraries came from the immunoSEQ multiplex PCR assay. Drawn from immuneACCESS, this table holds only the in-frame rearrangements with V and J called that TCRdb kept. Clones are partly lost; checked studies trace under half to an unresolved V gene and leave the rest unexplained. The sample records 1 million to 1.2 million clones, around three quarters of which are singletons. Together, the top ten hold roughly 0.82% of the sample. Specimen: memory CD4+ T cells from PBMCs. This specimen's cell subset or site label, interpreted: CD45RA-negative fraction. The receptors come from a man aged 18 to 30 in good health. Some clones in this sample may be carry-over from other donors' samples.

This clone was observed a single time. The rearrangement joins TRBV27 to TRBJ2-5, with D perhaps being TRBD1 or TRBD2 (6 bases each). TRBJ2-7 matches the DNA end more closely, so the J call is doubtful. Per germline, CDR1 MNHEY and CDR2 SMNVEV (reference sequence). The CDR3 has 13 residues. The CDR3 coding sequence is TGTGCCAGCAGTTGGGGGGCCGCCTACGAGCAGTACTTC. Translating it yields CASSWGAAYEQYF.

The sample holds a few counts of this clone. V usage is TRBV6-6 and J usage is TRBJ1-1; TRBD1 agrees at 9 bases. The junction had 11 bases not matched to a gene; V was cut back by 2 bases and J by 10 bases. The CDR3 length is 15 residues. The germline V gene has CDR1 MNHNY and CDR2 SVGAGI (reference sequence). DNA of the CDR3: TGTGCCAGCAGTTACCCACCGGGACAGGGTGTAGGAGCTTTCTTT. Amino acids: CASSYPPGQGVGAFF.

This clone has more than one count but fewer than ten. The chain uses TRBV25-1 and TRBJ1-2; D might be TRBD1 (6 bases). The CDR3 totals 15 residues. CDR1 is MGHDK, CDR2 SYGVNS, per germline. V was shortened by 3 bases and J by 4 bases, with 15 bases between the two germline ends. The CDR3 sequence is CASSDGGLGSYGYTF. The CDR3 DNA sequence: TGTGCCAGCAGTGACGGGGGCCTCGGTAGCTATGGCTACACCTTC.

V is TRBV29-1 and J is TRBJ1-5; possibly TRBD1 for D (5 bases). Trimming shortened V by 7 bases and J by 1 base, and 11 bases separated the two germline ends. Germline values: CDR1 SQVTM, CDR2 ANQGSEA. CDR3 size: 13 residues. CDR3 sequence (DNA): TGCAGCGCTGGGGGAGGGAGCAATCAGCCCCAGCATTTT. Its protein is CSAGGGSNQPQHF.

The chain joins TRBV6-1 to TRBJ1-5, with a weak D call TRBD1 (5 bases). CDR1 is MNHNS, CDR2 SASEGT, per germline. Between the trimmed V and J ends, which lost 4 bases and 2 bases, there was a span of 9 bases. This CDR3 region has 14 residues. In DNA, the CDR3 is TGTGCCAGCAGTGGGGCGGGGGGCAATCAGCCCCAGCATTTT. Its translation: CASSGAGGNQPQHF.

The gene calls are TRBV5-6 and TRBJ2-1, with D possibly being TRBD1 (7 bases). The CDR3 length is 16 residues. The germline CDR1 and CDR2 sequences are SGHDT and YYEEEE. V was cut by 1 base and J by 7 bases, with 18 bases left in between. The CDR3 loop is CASSLWGDRLGNEQFF. The CDR3 DNA reads as TGTGCCAGCAGCTTGTGGGGGGACAGATTAGGGAATGAGCAGTTCTTC.

The rearrangement links TRBV5-1 to TRBJ1-6; 10 bases are a match to TRBD1. Trimming cost V 5 bases and J 10 bases; bases outside gene matches: 6. The CDR3 loop spans 14 amino acids. Germline CDR1 SGHRS, CDR2 YFSETQ. The CDR3 here is CASRTGTGASPLHF. In DNA form, the CDR3 reads TGCGCCAGCAGGACCGGGACAGGGGCGTCACCCCTCCACTTT.

V gene TRBV9 combines with J gene TRBJ2-3; possible D gene TRBD2, 5 bases. Deletions cut 3 bases from V and 3 bases from J, with 8 bases between. Germline loops: CDR1 SGDLS, CDR2 YYNGEE. There are 13 residues in the CDR3. Written as DNA, the CDR3 is TGTGCCAGCAGCGCGAGAGGGACAGATACGCAGTATTTT. Translation gives CASSARGTDTQYF.

This chain's CDR3 is CASSYRLSGELFF. The CDR3 DNA sequence: TGTGCCAGCAGTTACCGGTTATCCGGGGAGCTGTTTTTT. J is TRBJ2-2 and V is TRBV6-5; D gene ambiguous. The CDR3 has 13 amino acids. Germline CDR1 is MNHEY and CDR2 is SVGAGI. The V and J ends lost 2 bases and 6 bases respectively, with 7 bases between them.